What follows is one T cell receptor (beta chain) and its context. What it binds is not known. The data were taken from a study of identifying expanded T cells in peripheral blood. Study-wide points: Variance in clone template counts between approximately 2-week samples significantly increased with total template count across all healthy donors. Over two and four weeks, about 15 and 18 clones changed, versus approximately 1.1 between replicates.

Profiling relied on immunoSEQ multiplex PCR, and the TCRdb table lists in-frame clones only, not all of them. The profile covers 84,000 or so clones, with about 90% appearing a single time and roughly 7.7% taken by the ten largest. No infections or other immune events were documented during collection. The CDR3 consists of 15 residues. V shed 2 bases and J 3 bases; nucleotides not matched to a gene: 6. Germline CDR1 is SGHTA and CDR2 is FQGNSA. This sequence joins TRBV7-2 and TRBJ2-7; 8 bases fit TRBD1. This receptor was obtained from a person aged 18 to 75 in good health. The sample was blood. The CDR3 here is CASSLPGQVLYEQYF. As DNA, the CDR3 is TGTGCCAGCAGCTTACCGGGACAGGTTCTCTACGAGCAGTACTTC.